This T cell receptor (beta chain) appears in the sequencing data of a study of T cells of healthy individuals. TCRdb reprocessed the 5' RACE reads via MiXCR and lists one record per CDR3 protein. The sample lists about 60,000 distinct CDR3 sequences; under 20% were seen once. The germline gives CDR1 SEHNR, CDR2 FQNEAQ (reference sequence). The CDR3 is 14 amino acids. Trimming cost V 6 bases and J 4 bases, with 13 bases left between them. The rearrangement uses TRBV7-9 and TRBJ2-1; the D is unclear. The receptor's source is a human donor in good health. The CDR3 region has the DNA TGTGCCAGCAGGCCCCCGGTTAGGTACAATGAGCAGTTCTTC. It codes for CASRPPVRYNEQFF.